The clone carrying this TCR beta chain was seen a few times. Template switching supplied a universal primer site; unique molecular identifiers were carried on the cDNA. TCRdb recomputed calls from the 5' RACE reads with MiXCR, one row per CDR3 protein. This table holds 240,000 or so distinct CDR3 sequences, roughly an eighth found once. The source of the sample is a study of identical twins. V gave up 8 bases and J gave up 2 bases, with 16 bases separating them. CDR1 is MNHEY, CDR2 SVGEGT, per germline. The CDR3 runs 14 residues. These same data were also listed under a study on yellow fever vaccine responses in identical twins. That work contributes: Vaccine-induced T cell responses in twins were reportedly observed to appear partly convergent, partly personalized.

The sequenced sample was memory (CD45RO+) T cells sorted from blood. The receptor was derived from a woman aged 18 to 35 in good health. The gene calls are TRBV6-2 or TRBV6-3 and TRBJ2-7, with a possible D match to TRBD2 (5 bases). The CDR3 DNA follows: TGTGCCAGCTTGAGCGGATACCGGGCCTACGAGCAGTACTTC. Translating it yields CASLSGYRAYEQYF.